Included here is one TCR beta chain sequence, with context. Its antigen is unidentified. This CDR3 contains 16 residues. Germline V CDR1 and CDR2: SEHNR, FQNEAQ (reference sequence). Trimming took off 3 bases at V and 2 bases at J, with 14 bases between the two ends. Assay used: immunoSEQ multiplex PCR; TCRdb lists only in-frame clones, some missing. Among 45,000 to 60,000 clones, over 90% were seen once, and the ten largest hold 2.5% to 3.5%. The data originate from a study of T cell therapy after organ transplantation. About the study: Responders numbered eight and nonresponders two among approximately ten patients. Patients received a median of 1.92 x 10^8 CMV-specific T cells over 2 to 6 infusions.

The study, taken as a whole, reports: Reconstitution after therapy seemingly combined transferred and product-undetected endogenous clonotypes.

V is TRBV7-9 and J is TRBJ2-1; D may be TRBD1 or TRBD2 (6 bases each). This receptor was obtained from a human patient who had received a solid organ transplant and had CMV disease. This specimen was CD8+ T cells from blood, taken before autologous CMV-specific T cell therapy. CDR3 region: CASSFGGGGPYNEQFF. CDR3 bases: TGTGCCAGCAGCTTCGGAGGAGGGGGGCCCTACAATGAGCAGTTCTTC.